This T cell receptor beta chain was recovered during a study of T cells in Graves' hyperthyroidism and ophthalmopathy (dated by TCRdb to 2018 to 2020). Broadly, across the study: Peripheral blood was sampled at the time of initial diagnosis, prior to any treatment. TCR V-J signatures able to tell the groups apart were searched for in a discovery cohort of 100 patients, of whom about 40 had Graves' ophthalmopathy and 55 to 60 had stable Graves' hyperthyroidism. Whether ophthalmopathy could be predicted prospectively was tested in an independent validation cohort made up of 18 to 20 hyperthyroidism patients plus 17 patients who later progressed to ophthalmopathy. The approximately 97 discovery patients were randomly divided into training and test sets at a 7:3 ratio. Thyroid tissue and blood T-cell repertoires from several Graves' hyperthyroidism patients were also compared in the study. Once sampling was done, hyperthyroidism patients were given methimazole at a starting dose of 30 mg daily, whereas ophthalmopathy patients were given high-dose intravenous methylprednisolone. The paper reports TCR Vbeta CDR3 sequencing of about 140 peripheral blood samples: around 45 ophthalmopathy, under 80 hyperthyroidism and about 17 progressor patients. The paper as a whole reports these results and caveats: A 13 V-J signature model separated ophthalmopathy from stable hyperthyroidism, with approximately 87% sensitivity and 81.08% specificity in cross-validation and 80%/75% in testing. Most expanded thyroid clonotypes (frequency above 0.001) were also detected in blood, suggesting blood repertoires may reflect thyroid immune responses. No statistical method was used to set the sample size in advance, and investigators knew the group allocation. In validation, the model predicted progression to ophthalmopathy a median of approximately 6.6 months before onset, with about 64% sensitivity and roughly 73% specificity.

The germline V gene provides CDR1 MNHEY and CDR2 SVGAGI. Including cysteine and phenylalanine, the CDR3 has 12 amino acids. Only the CDR3 part of the read is kept: 36 bases, read in frame from the first base. In the ophthalmopathy patients, disease was moderately to severely active, with a Clinical Activity Score of 3 or more, a NOSPECS grade of 4 or more, and a duration of less than 3 months. Any patient with an uncontrolled infection, another autoimmune disease, pregnancy or lactation was excluded. Diagnoses relied on clinical symptoms, serum thyroxine and TRAb, thyroid ultrasound and orbital computed tomography. PBMCs were separated from around 9.1 ml of fresh peripheral blood using Ficoll-Paque density gradient centrifugation. Total RNA was extracted with Trizol reagent, and quality was checked on an Agilent 2100 Bioanalyzer. Remarks on this clonotype: The antigen it binds to is not known. The junction differs from germline at one of its ends, possibly a read error.

The TCR beta CDR3 regions were amplified from the RNA transcripts. For the first round of RT-PCR on the TCR CDR3, the HTBI primer set was used together with the Qiagen OneStep RT-PCR kit. Libraries were constructed in a second round of multiplex PCR, after which size selection and purification were carried out. Libraries were sequenced paired-end with 100 bp reads on an Illumina HiSeq2000. Turning to the authors' computational methods: SOAPnuke was used to process the raw data, removing reads that contained adapters or uncalled bases, had a mean Phred below 15, or lacked an exact match to the constant primer or identifier. COPE v1.2.5 was used to merge the high-quality paired reads, and each unique nucleotide sequence was defined as a clonotype. Clonotypes were aligned to IMGT TRBV, TRBD and TRBJ reference segments using MiTCR v1.1. The analysis was restricted to V-J combinations with a frequency above 0.0001, which together covered 99.2% of the repertoires. The TCS score was defined as F50 (clonal expansion) divided by E x V (chaos), with BLOSUM62-based TCRdist calculated between CDR3 peptides within each V-J. Welch's t-statistics and random forest reduced several hundred V-J features to 13, which were used in a naive Bayes classifier (R e1071). TCRdb trimmed the raw reads at Q25, called clones with MiXCR and kept productive beta chains. Duplicate CDR3 protein sequences are folded into a single record with the most common DNA and genes. TCRdb, not the original authors, processed these V and J calls. Recorded for this sample are about 520,000 distinct CDR3 sequences; roughly 24% of them occurred a single time. The top ten constitute about 11% of the sample.

The chain uses TRBV6-5 and TRBJ1-2, with a weak D call of TRBD1 (5 bases match). The specimen sequenced was blood. The sequence was collected from a woman aged 25-40 years with Graves' ophthalmopathy. The CDR3: CASSSQGRASFF. In nucleotides, the sequence is TGTGCCAGCAGTTCGCAGGGCCGCGCCAGCTTCTTC.